The clone carrying this T cell receptor beta chain was found many times. As yet, its antigen is unknown. This sample was included in a study of T cells in Graves' hyperthyroidism and ophthalmopathy. Study results and limitations: Stable hyperthyroidism and ophthalmopathy were separated using 13 V-J signatures. Blood also contained most expanded thyroid clonotypes above 0.001.

Ophthalmopathy cases met thresholds of Clinical Activity Score at least 3, NOSPECS grade at least 4 and duration under 3 months. Germline V gene data show CDR1 as PRHDT and CDR2 as FYEKMQ (reference sequence). This CDR3 is built from 17 residues. Trimming removed 6 bases from V and 1 base from J, with 21 bases in between. RNA transcripts gave rise to amplified TCR beta CDR3 regions. An initial round of RT-PCR targeting the TCR CDR3 relied on the HTBI primer set. TCRdb re-called the multiplex PCR reads with MiXCR, one entry per CDR3 protein. The data hold some 570,000 distinct CDR3 sequences, with roughly 17% observed a single time.

The chain links TRBV13 to TRBJ2-5; a weak D match, TRBD2 (5 bases). Specimen: blood. The clonotype originates from a woman aged 18-35 years with Graves' ophthalmopathy. DNA for the CDR3: TGTGCCAGCAGATATGTCGGGGTCGAAGCCTCCCAAGAGACCCAGTACTTC. Translation gives CASRYVGVEASQETQYF.